Each of the 19 T cell receptor beta chains below was sequenced from the same sample in a study of CD8+CD57+ T cells in acquired aplastic anemia. Template material for TCR beta VDJ and CDR3 profiling consisted of genomic DNA. TCRdb reanalysed the reads using MiXCR and keeps one entry per CDR3 protein. The profile shows approximately 150,000 distinct CDR3 sequences, about two thirds of them singletons. It was patients with CD8+CD57+ cell expansion by flow cytometry who were chosen for sequencing. Sequenced material: sorted CD4+, CD8+, or CD8+CD57+ T cells (not recorded which) from PBMCs. These receptors all stem from a human donor with aplastic anemia.

J is TRBJ2-3 and V is TRBV15, with 11 bases identical to TRBD2. V lost 1 base to trimming and J lost 3 bases; unmatched junction nucleotides: 6. The CDR3 is 17 residues long. The germline V gene encodes CDR1 LNHNV and CDR2 YYDKDF (reference sequence). CDR3 sequence (DNA): TGTGCCACCAGCAGAGGCCGGACTAGCGGGTTTACAGATACGCAGTATTTT. This codes for CATSRGRTSGFTDTQYF.

The rearrangement uses TRBV29-1 and TRBJ2-1, with D perhaps matching TRBD2 (5 bases). The CDR3 spans 14 residues. With 7 bases removed from V and 4 bases from J, the gap between germline ends came to 17 bases. The germline gives CDR1 SQVTM, CDR2 ANQGSEA. The CDR3: CSGLATLAYNEQFF. Here the CDR3 DNA reads TGCAGCGGTCTCGCAACCTTAGCGTACAATGAGCAGTTCTTC.

This clonotype was found once. It may be a read error: a sequence one base away is much more abundant. The rearrangement links TRBV9 to TRBJ1-1, with D perhaps TRBD1 (6 bases). The CDR3 runs 15 residues. Germline values: CDR1 SGDLS, CDR2 YYNGEE. The CDR3 protein is CASSLGAGMNTEASF. The CDR3 region has the DNA TGCGCCAGCAGCTTGGGGGCAGGGATGAACACTGAAGCTTCCTTT.

The V call is TRBV24-1, the J call TRBJ1-5; no clear D. Trimming took 7 bases from V and 4 from J, leaving 7 bases between them. Germline V gene lookup returns CDR1 KGHDR and CDR2 SFDVKD. The CDR3 extends over 12 amino acids. CDR3 loop: CATRETNQPQHF. The CDR3 nucleotides are TGTGCCACCAGGGAAACTAATCAGCCCCAGCATTTT.

This clonotype was observed a single time. This rearrangement joins TRBV20-1 to TRBJ1-4; D is perhaps TRBD1 (6 bases). The CDR3 runs 12 residues. Trimming stripped 3 bases from V and 8 bases from J, with 10 bases between. Germline CDR1 and CDR2: DFQATT and SNEGSKA (reference sequence). CDR3 sequence reads: CSARGDREKLFF. In DNA form, the CDR3 reads TGCAGTGCTAGGGGTGACAGGGAAAAACTGTTTTTT.

The chain recombines TRBV10-3 with TRBJ2-3; no firm D call. This CDR3 contains 16 residues. V was clipped by 2 bases and J by 0 bases, with 12 bases between them. The germline V gene has CDR1 ENHRY and CDR2 SYGVKD. CDR3 sequence reads: CAISEVEFRSTDTQYF. The DNA for the CDR3 is TGTGCCATCAGTGAGGTGGAATTCCGTAGCACAGATACGCAGTATTTT.

The CDR3: CASSNLGGPNYGYTF. DNA of the CDR3: TGTGCCAGCAGCAACCTCGGGGGGCCGAACTATGGCTACACCTTC. The chain links TRBV7-2 to TRBJ1-2; D is perhaps TRBD1 (6 bases). Per germline, CDR1 SGHTA and CDR2 FQGNSA. The CDR3 runs to 15 residues. Trimming removed 5 bases at V and 2 bases at J, with 15 bases between.

The chain combines TRBV7-2 with TRBJ2-5; no reliable D call. The CDR3 is 15 residues long. CDR1 is SGHTA and CDR2 is FQGNSA in the germline V gene. Trimming took 5 bases from V and 0 from J, leaving 13 bases between them. The CDR3 DNA reads as TGTGCCAGCAGCCCCCGACAAATGTACCAAGAGACCCAGTACTTC. Protein product: CASSPRQMYQETQYF.

The V gene is TRBV19, the J gene TRBJ1-4, with no clear D. V was clipped by 3 bases and J by 12 bases, with 8 bases between them. There are 11 residues in the CDR3. Looked up from germline, CDR1 is LNHDA and CDR2 is SQIVND (reference sequence). The CDR3 protein is CASSIQFQLFF. The CDR3 DNA follows: TGTGCCAGTAGTATCCAGTTCCAACTGTTTTTT.

The chain is built from TRBV9 and TRBJ1-2; D unresolved. This CDR3 comprises 13 residues. Trimming removed 4 bases at V and 8 bases at J, with 15 bases between. In germline, CDR1 is SGDLS, CDR2 YYNGEE. In DNA form, the CDR3 reads TGTGCCAGCAGCCTGAACCAAGGGCGCGGCTACACCTTC. Residues: CASSLNQGRGYTF.

The chain has TRBV12-3 or TRBV12-4 and TRBJ2-7, with D maybe TRBD1 (7 bases). V lost 6 bases, J lost 3 bases, and 18 bases lay in between. The CDR3 has 15 amino acids. CDR3 protein: CASSPRRGLFYEQYF. The CDR3 bases are TGTGCCAGCAGCCCCAGGAGGGGGCTTTTCTACGAGCAGTACTTC.

The chain couples TRBV27 to TRBJ2-5; 9 nucleotides line up with TRBD1. Germline trimming cut 5 bases from V and 4 bases from J; bases unmatched to any gene: 8. The CDR3 runs 15 residues. CDR1 is MNHEY, CDR2 SMNVEV, per germline (reference sequence). CDR3 residues: CASSTRGQGTETQYF. The CDR3 DNA is TGTGCCAGCAGTACCCGGGGACAGGGCACAGAGACCCAGTACTTC.

CDR3: CSAREAGGNYGYTF. In DNA, the CDR3 is TGCAGTGCTAGAGAGGCCGGCGGGAACTATGGCTACACCTTC. The J gene is TRBJ1-2, the V gene TRBV20-1; D gene ambiguous. The CDR3 sequence is 14 residues long. With 0 bases removed from V and 2 bases from J, the gap between germline ends came to 10 bases. In germline, CDR1 is DFQATT, CDR2 SNEGSKA (reference sequence).

This clonotype has a single count. The chain uses TRBV12-3 or TRBV12-4 and TRBJ2-2; D perhaps matches TRBD1 (5 bases). The J call is in doubt because the DNA end fits TRBJ1-3 better. This CDR3 contains 18 residues. The CDR3 bases are TGTGCCAGCAGCCTGAGGGACGGACCAACCGGCTCTGGAAACACCATATATTTT. Residues: CASSLRDGPTGSGNTIYF.

This clonotype was recorded a few times. This chain links TRBV20-1 with TRBJ2-7, with D perhaps being TRBD1 or TRBD2 (6 bases each). Germline V gene sequence: CDR1 DFQATT, CDR2 SNEGSKA (reference sequence). The V and J ends lost 6 bases and 1 base respectively, with 19 bases between them. The CDR3 loop spans 15 amino acids. CDR3 protein: CSANGQNSGSYEQYF. In DNA form, the CDR3 reads TGCAGTGCCAACGGACAGAATAGCGGATCCTACGAGCAGTACTTC.

This clonotype was counted a single time. One junction end disagrees with the germline gene, perhaps due to a read error. This chain uses TRBV7-8 with TRBJ2-7; D perhaps matches TRBD1 (6 bases). CDR1 is SGHVS and CDR2 is FQNEAQ in the germline V gene. This CDR3 has 15 amino acids. DNA of the CDR3: TGTGCCAGCAGCTTAGACAGGGCCCAACCCTACGGGCAGTACTTC. Protein sequence: CASSLDRAQPYGQYF.

The chain combines TRBV5-5 with TRBJ1-2; 9 bases match TRBD1. This CDR3 is built from 17 residues. V was pared by 2 bases and J by 4 bases, with 12 bases of the junction left unmatched. Germline V gene sequence: CDR1 SGHKS, CDR2 YYEKEE (reference sequence). In DNA, the CDR3 is TGTGCCAGCAGCTTAAGACAAACCGGGACAGGGTTCTATGGCTACACCTTC. Its translation is CASSLRQTGTGFYGYTF.

CDR3 residues: CASSDYQGVGYGYTF. CDR3 coding DNA: TGCGCCAGCAGCGACTACCAGGGGGTCGGCTATGGCTACACCTTC. The chain carries TRBV4-3 and TRBJ1-2; 7 bases are shared with TRBD1. Germline V gives CDR1 LGHNA, CDR2 YSLEER. The J segment lost 4 bases and the V segment lost 5 bases, leaving 10 bases of the junction unmatched. The CDR3 contains 15 residues.

Comment on this clonotype: A much larger clone is a single base away; this may be a read error. The chain uses TRBV20-1 and TRBJ1-4, with D hard to call. V dropped 2 bases and J dropped 4 bases, with 14 bases sitting between them. Germline lookup yields CDR1 DFQATT and CDR2 SNEGSKA (reference sequence). This CDR3 contains 15 residues. The DNA for the CDR3 is TGCAGTGCTAGAACCTGCAGTGAACTTAATGAAAAACTGTTTTTT. This translates into CSARTCSELNEKLFF.